This T cell receptor (beta chain) was sequenced in a study of naive and memory T cell subsets. Broader study findings: Over 90% of naive TCR sequences appeared only once after error correction, unlike memory subsets. Clonotypes here are unpaired alpha or beta chain sequences. TCR counts from RNA may reflect activation-linked expression changes.

With respect to this clonotype: The antigen remains unidentified.

Effector memory cells were sorted as CD45RA-CD27-, EMRA cells as CD45RA+CD27-. The beta constant-region primer was an equimolar mix of two oligonucleotides covering TRBC1 and TRBC2. Four rounds of PCR amplified the ligated cDNA using nested alpha and beta constant-region primers plus SP2. TCRdb reanalysed the UMI-ligation and nested PCR reads using MiXCR and keeps one entry per CDR3 protein. The sample has 25,000 to 40,000 distinct CDR3 sequences, less than 20% seen once. Trimming pared 11 bases from V and 4 bases from J, leaving 18 bases between. CDR3 length equals 14 residues. Germline V gene data show CDR1 as SGHAT and CDR2 as FQNNGV.

This TCR was recovered from a human donor in good health. The specimen was effector memory CD4+ T cells from blood. The sample's subset: effector memory, CD45RA- CD27-. This chain joins TRBV11-2 and TRBJ1-3; TRBD1 might be the D (6 bases). CDR3 sequence: CAATGSGIGNTIYF. CDR3 DNA: TGTGCCGCCACAGGGTCAGGAATCGGAAACACCATATATTTT.